Below, 10 T cell receptor beta chains from the same sample are listed, as sequenced in a study of blood T cells in healthy people across ages. A J-beta primer mix and a sample-barcoded 5' primer were used in a second PCR of roughly 6 to 11 cycles. TCRdb called the 5' RACE reads again in MiXCR, with one record for every CDR3 protein. The data contain 1.5 million to 2 million distinct CDR3 sequences, roughly 50% of them singletons. The specimen sequenced was blood. Receptors originate from a woman aged 40 to 50 in good health.

In this sample, this clonotype turned up a few times. The chain uses TRBV29-1 and TRBJ2-3, with a tentative D call TRBD2 (6 bases). Germline CDR1 is SQVTM and CDR2 is ANQGSEA. With 7 bases removed from V and 11 bases from J, the gap between germline ends came to 28 bases. The CDR3 sequence is 15 residues long. The CDR3 loop is CSASKGGQLDLRQYF. Written as DNA, the CDR3 is TGCAGCGCCTCCAAGGGAGGTCAGCTAGACTTAAGGCAGTATTTT.

This sequence joins TRBV5-6 and TRBJ1-6; D gene ambiguous. V shed 0 bases and J shed 9 bases, with 10 bases lying between them. This CDR3 is built from 14 residues. Germline loops: CDR1 SGHDT, CDR2 YYEEEE. CDR3 in amino acids: CASSLELPGSPLHF. In DNA form, the CDR3 reads TGTGCCAGCAGCTTGGAATTGCCGGGTTCACCCCTCCACTTT.

This clonotype was seen a few times. The chain joins TRBV20-1 to TRBJ2-1; D is possibly TRBD2 (7 bases). CDR1 is DFQATT, CDR2 SNEGSKA, per germline (reference sequence). This CDR3 spans 14 amino acids. The ends were cut back, 3 bases at V and 0 bases at J, with 9 bases in the middle. CDR3 coding DNA: TGCAGTGCTAGTCGGGGGGCCTCCTACAATGAGCAGTTCTTC. Translation: CSASRGASYNEQFF.

This sequence joins TRBV6-5 and TRBJ1-2; D gene unclear. The CDR3 is made up of 16 amino acids. Germline loops: CDR1 MNHEY, CDR2 SVGAGI. Trimming left V 0 bases short and J 6 bases short, with 17 bases between. The CDR3: CASSYSALTTENGYTF. The CDR3 DNA is TGTGCCAGCAGTTACTCGGCTTTAACTACAGAGAATGGCTACACCTTC.

The chain joins TRBV3-1 to TRBJ2-7, with 8 bases lining up with TRBD2. Trimming removed 0 bases from V and 6 bases from J; junction bases left unmatched: 10. CDR3 length equals 16 residues. The germline V gene encodes CDR1 LGHDT and CDR2 YNNKEL (reference sequence). This CDR3 reads CASSQEGTRPGGEQYF. In DNA form, the CDR3 reads TGTGCCAGCAGCCAAGAGGGGACTAGGCCGGGGGGCGAGCAGTACTTC.

The chain combines TRBV4-2 with TRBJ2-5; D not certain. The end of the DNA is better explained by TRBJ2-7, so the J call may be wrong. CDR3 length: 15 amino acids. Germline V lookup: CDR1 LGHNA, CDR2 YNFKEQ. This chain's CDR3 is CASSQDPTSSYEQYF. The DNA for the CDR3 is TGTGCCAGCAGCCAAGATCCGACGTCCAGCTACGAGCAGTACTTC.

This clonotype was seen more than once but under ten times. This chain links TRBV7-2 with TRBJ2-1; D call uncertain. The CDR3 length is 13 residues. CDR1 and CDR2 (germline): SGHTA, FQGNSA. V shed 0 bases and J shed 8 bases, with 8 bases lying between them. CDR3 region: CASSLASPHEQFF. The CDR3 DNA reads TGTGCCAGCAGCTTAGCCAGTCCCCATGAGCAGTTCTTC.

The chain combines TRBV6-2 or TRBV6-3 with TRBJ2-3; 8 nucleotides agree with TRBD2. This CDR3 contains 16 residues. J lost 3 bases, V lost 4 bases, and 9 bases had no gene match. From germline, CDR1 is MNHEY and CDR2 SVGEGT. The CDR3 region has the DNA TGTGCCAGCAGTTTCAGGACTAGCAGCCATACAGATACGCAGTATTTT. This gives the protein CASSFRTSSHTDTQYF.

This chain connects TRBV6-5 to TRBJ2-4; 8 nucleotides line up with TRBD1. This CDR3 comprises 19 residues. Looked up from germline, CDR1 is MNHEY and CDR2 is SVGAGI. V was clipped by 0 bases and J by 1 base; unmatched bases: 11. This CDR3 is CASSYSNLGQGNAKNIQYF. In DNA form, the CDR3 reads TGTGCCAGCAGTTACTCCAACCTCGGACAGGGAAACGCCAAAAACATTCAGTACTTC.

J is TRBJ2-2 and V is TRBV28; D possibly corresponds to TRBD2 (6 bases). Per the germline V gene, CDR1 is MDHEN and CDR2 is SYDVKM. Trimming shortened V by 3 bases and J by 5 bases, and 7 bases separated the two germline ends. There are 13 residues in the CDR3. The CDR3 DNA reads as TGTGCCAGCAGTTTTCGGGAGACCGGGGAGCTGTTTTTT. Its translation is CASSFRETGELFF.